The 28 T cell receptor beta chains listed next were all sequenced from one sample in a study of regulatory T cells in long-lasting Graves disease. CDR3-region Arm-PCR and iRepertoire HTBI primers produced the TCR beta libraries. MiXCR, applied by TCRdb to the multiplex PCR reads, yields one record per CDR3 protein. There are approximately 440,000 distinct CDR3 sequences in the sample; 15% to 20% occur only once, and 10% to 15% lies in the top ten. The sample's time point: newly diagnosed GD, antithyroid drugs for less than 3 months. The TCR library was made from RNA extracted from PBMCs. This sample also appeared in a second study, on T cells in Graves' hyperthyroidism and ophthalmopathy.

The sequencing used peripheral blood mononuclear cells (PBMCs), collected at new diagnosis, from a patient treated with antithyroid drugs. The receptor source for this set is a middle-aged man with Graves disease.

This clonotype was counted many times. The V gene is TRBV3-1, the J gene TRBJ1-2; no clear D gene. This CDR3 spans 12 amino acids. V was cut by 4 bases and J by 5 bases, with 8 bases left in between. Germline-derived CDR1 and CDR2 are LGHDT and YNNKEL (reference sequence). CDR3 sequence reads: CASSPGRYGYTF. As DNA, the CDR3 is TGTGCCAGCAGCCCCGGACGTTATGGCTACACCTTC. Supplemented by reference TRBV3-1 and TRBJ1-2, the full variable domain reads DTAVSQTPKYLVTQMGNDKSIKCEQNLGHDTMYWYKQDSKKFLKIMFSYNNKELIINETVPNRFSPKSPDKAHLNLHINSLELGDSAVYFCASSPGRYGYTFGSGTRLTVV.

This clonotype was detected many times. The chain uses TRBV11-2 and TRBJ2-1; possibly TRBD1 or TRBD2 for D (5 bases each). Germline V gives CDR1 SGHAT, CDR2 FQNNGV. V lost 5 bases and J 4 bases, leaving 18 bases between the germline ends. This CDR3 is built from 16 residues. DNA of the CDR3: TGTGCCAGCAGCCTCATAGCTTCCGGGGCGTACAATGAGCAGTTCTTC. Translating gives CASSLIASGAYNEQFF.

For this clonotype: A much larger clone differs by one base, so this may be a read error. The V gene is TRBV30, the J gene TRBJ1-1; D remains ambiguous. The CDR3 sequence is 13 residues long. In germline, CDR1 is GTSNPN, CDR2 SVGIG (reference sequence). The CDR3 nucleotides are TGTGCCTGGATTGGGCAGTGGAACGCTGAAGCTTTCTTT. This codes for CAWIGQWNAEAFF.

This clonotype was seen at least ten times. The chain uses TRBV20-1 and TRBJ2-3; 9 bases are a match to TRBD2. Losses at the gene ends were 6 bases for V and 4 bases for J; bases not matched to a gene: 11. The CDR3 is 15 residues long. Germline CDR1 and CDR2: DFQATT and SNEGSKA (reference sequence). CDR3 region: CSATSSGSSADTQYF. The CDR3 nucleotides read TGCAGTGCCACCAGTAGCGGGAGCTCCGCAGATACGCAGTATTTT.

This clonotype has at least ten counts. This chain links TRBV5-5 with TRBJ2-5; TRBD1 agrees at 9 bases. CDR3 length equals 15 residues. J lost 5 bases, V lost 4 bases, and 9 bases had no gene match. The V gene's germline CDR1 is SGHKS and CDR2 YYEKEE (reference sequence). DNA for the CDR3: TGTGCCAGCAGCGCCGGACAGGGGATCCGGGAGACCCAGTACTTC. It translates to CASSAGQGIRETQYF.

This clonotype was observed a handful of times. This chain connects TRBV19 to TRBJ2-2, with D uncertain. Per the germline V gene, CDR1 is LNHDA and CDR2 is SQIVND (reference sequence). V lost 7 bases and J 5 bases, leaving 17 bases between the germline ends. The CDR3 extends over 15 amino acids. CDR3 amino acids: CASTLPTPRTGELFF. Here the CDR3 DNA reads TGTGCCAGTACTCTCCCTACTCCCCGGACCGGGGAGCTGTTTTTT. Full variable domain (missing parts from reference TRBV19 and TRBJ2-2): DGGITQSPKYLFRKEGQNVTLSCEQNLNHDAMYWYRQDPGQGLRLIYYSQIVNDFQKGDIAEGYSVSREKKESFPLTVTSAQKNPTAFYLCASTLPTPRTGELFFGEGSRLTVL.

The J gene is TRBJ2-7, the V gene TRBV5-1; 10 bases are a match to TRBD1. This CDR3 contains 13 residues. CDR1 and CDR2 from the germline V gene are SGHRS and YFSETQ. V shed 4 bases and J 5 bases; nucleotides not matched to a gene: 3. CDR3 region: CASSGDRGDEQYF. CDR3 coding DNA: TGCGCCAGCAGCGGGGACAGGGGCGACGAGCAGTACTTC.

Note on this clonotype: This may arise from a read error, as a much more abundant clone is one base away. The chain's CDR3 is CASGLGQGSNTEAFF. The DNA for the CDR3 is TGTGCTAGTGGTTTGGGACAGGGCTCGAACACTGAAGCTTTCTTT. The chain uses TRBV12-5 and TRBJ1-1; 7 bases are shared with TRBD1. J lost 1 base, V lost 1 base, and 3 bases had no gene match. Germline V gene sequence: CDR1 LGHNT, CDR2 FRNRAP. There are 15 residues in the CDR3.

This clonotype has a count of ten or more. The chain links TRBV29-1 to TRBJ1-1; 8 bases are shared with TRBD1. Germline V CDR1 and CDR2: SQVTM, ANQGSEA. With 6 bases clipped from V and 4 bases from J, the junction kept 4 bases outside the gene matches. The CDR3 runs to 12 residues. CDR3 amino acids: CSVQQGGTEAFF. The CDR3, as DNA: TGCAGCGTGCAACAGGGGGGCACTGAAGCTTTCTTT.

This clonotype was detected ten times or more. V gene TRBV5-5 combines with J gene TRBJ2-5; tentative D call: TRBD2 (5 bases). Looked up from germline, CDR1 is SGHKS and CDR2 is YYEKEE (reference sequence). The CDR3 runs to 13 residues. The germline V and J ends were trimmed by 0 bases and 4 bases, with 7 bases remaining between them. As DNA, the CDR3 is TGTGCCAGCAGCTTGGCCGCGGGAGAGACCCAGTACTTC. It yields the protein CASSLAAGETQYF.

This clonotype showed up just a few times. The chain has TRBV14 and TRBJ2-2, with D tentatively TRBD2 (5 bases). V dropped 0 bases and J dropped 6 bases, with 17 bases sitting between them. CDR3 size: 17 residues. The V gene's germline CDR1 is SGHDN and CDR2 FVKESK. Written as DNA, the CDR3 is TGTGCCAGCAGCCAAGATCTTAAGGACTGGGATTCCGGGGAGCTGTTTTTT. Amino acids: CASSQDLKDWDSGELFF. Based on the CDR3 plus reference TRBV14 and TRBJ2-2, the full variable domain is EAGVTQFPSHSVIEKGQTVTLRCDPISGHDNLYWYRRVMGKEIKFLLHFVKESKQDESGMPNNRFLAERTGGTYSTLKVQPAELEDSGVYFCASSQDLKDWDSGELFFGEGSRLTVL.

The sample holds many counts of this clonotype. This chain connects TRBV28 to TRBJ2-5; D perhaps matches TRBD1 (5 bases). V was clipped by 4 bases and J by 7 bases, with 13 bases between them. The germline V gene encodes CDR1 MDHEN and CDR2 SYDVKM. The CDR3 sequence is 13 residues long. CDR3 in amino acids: CASSSSGFVTQYF. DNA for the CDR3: TGTGCCAGCAGTTCCTCAGGGTTTGTGACCCAGTACTTC.

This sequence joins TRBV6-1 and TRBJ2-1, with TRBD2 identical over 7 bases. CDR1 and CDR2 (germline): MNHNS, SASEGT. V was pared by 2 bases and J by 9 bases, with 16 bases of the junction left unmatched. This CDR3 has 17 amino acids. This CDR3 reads CASSEPPSGNVISEQFF. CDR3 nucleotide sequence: TGTGCCAGCAGTGAACCCCCGAGCGGGAATGTTATAAGTGAGCAGTTCTTC.

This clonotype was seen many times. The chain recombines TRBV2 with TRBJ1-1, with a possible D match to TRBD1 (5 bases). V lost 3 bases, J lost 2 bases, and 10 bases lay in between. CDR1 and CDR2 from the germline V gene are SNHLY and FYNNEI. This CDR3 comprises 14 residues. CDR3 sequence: CASSEIRGNTEAFF. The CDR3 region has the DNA TGTGCCAGCAGTGAGATTAGGGGAAACACTGAAGCTTTCTTT. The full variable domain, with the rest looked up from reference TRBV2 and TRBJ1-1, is EPEVTQTPSHQVTQMGQEVILRCVPISNHLYFYWYRQILGQKVEFLVSFYNNEISEKSEIFDDQFSVERPDGSNFTLKIRSTKLEDSAMYFCASSEIRGNTEAFFGQGTRLTVV.

The CDR3 nucleotides read TGTGCCAGCAGCTCCAGATCCTCGGGGGGCGCGTTCTATGGCTACACCTTC. Translation: CASSSRSSGGAFYGYTF. This chain uses TRBV11-3 with TRBJ1-2; the D gene is possibly TRBD1 (6 bases). Trimming removed 4 bases from V and 4 bases from J, with 22 bases in between. The CDR3 totals 17 residues. Germline V CDR1 and CDR2: SGHNT, YENEEA. The full variable domain, rest sourced from reference TRBV11-3 and TRBJ1-2, is EAGVVQSPRYKIIEKKQPVAFWCNPISGHNTLYWYLQNLGQGPELLIRYENEEAVDDSQLPKDRFSAERLKGVDSTLKIQPAELGDSAVYLCASSSRSSGGAFYGYTFGSGTRLTVV.

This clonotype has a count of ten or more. Written as DNA, the CDR3 is TGTGCCATCAGTTGGGGTGGGAATCAGCCCCAGCATTTT. Its protein product is CAISWGGNQPQHF. The gene calls are TRBV10-3 and TRBJ1-5, with D unresolved. In germline, CDR1 is ENHRY, CDR2 SYGVKD. V lost 5 bases to trimming and J lost 4 bases, with 9 bases between them. The CDR3 consists of 13 residues.

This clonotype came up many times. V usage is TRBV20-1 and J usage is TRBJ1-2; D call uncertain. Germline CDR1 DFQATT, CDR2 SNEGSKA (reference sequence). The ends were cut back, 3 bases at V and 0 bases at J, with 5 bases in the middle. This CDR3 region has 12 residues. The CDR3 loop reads CSARLANYGYTF. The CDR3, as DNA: TGCAGTGCTAGGTTAGCTAACTATGGCTACACCTTC.

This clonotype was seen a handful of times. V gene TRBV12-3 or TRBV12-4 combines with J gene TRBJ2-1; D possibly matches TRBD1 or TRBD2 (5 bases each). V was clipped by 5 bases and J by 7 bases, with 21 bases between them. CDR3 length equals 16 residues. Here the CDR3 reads CASSRSGGRLRNEQFF. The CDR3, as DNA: TGTGCCAGCAGTAGGAGTGGGGGTCGCTTGAGAAATGAGCAGTTCTTC.

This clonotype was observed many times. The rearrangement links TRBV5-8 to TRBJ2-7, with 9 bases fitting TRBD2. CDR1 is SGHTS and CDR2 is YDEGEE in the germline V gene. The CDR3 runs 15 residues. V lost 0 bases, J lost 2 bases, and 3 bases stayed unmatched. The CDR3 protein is CASSLDLAGTYEQYF. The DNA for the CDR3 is TGTGCCAGCAGCTTGGATCTAGCGGGGACCTACGAGCAGTACTTC.

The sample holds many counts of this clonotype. The CDR3 sequence is CASSLRPKETQYF. The CDR3 region has the DNA TGCGCCAGCAGCTTGCGGCCCAAAGAGACCCAGTACTTC. The V call is TRBV5-1, the J call TRBJ2-5; D is ambiguous. V was clipped by 1 base and J by 3 bases, with 7 bases between them. The CDR3 length is 13 residues. CDR1 and CDR2 from the germline V gene are SGHRS and YFSETQ.

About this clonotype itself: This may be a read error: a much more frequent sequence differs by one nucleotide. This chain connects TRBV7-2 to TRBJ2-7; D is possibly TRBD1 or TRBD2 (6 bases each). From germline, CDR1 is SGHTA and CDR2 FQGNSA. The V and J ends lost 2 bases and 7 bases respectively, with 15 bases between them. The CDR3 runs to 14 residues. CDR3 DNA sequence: TGTGCCAGCAGCTTACTTGGAGGGGGGTCTGAGCAGTACTTC. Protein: CASSLLGGGSEQYF.

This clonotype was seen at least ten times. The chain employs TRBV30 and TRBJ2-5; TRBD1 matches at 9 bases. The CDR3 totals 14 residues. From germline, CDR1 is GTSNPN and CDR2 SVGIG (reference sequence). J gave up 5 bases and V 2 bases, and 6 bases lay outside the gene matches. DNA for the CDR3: TGTGCCTGGAGTAGGCGGGACAGGGCGGAGACCCAGTACTTC. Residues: CAWSRRDRAETQYF.

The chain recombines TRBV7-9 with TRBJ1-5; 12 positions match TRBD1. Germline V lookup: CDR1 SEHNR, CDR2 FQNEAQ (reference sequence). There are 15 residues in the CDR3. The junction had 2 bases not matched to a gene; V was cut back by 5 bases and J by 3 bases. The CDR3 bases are TGTGCCAGCAGCGGGGGACAGGGGGCCAATCAGCCCCAGCATTTT. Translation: CASSGGQGANQPQHF.

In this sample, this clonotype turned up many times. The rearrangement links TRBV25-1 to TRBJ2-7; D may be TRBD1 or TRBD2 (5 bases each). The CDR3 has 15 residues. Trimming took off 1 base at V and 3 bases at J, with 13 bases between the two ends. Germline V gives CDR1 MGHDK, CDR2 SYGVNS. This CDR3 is CASSEWGIKSYEQYF. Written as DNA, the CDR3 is TGTGCCAGCAGTGAATGGGGGATAAAAAGCTACGAGCAGTACTTC.

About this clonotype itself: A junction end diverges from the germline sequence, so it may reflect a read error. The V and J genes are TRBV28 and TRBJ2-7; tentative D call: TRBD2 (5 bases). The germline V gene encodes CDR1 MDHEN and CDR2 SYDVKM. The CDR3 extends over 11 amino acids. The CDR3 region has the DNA TGTGCCGGCAGTAGCGCGTGGGGGCAGTACTTC. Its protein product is CAGSSAWGQYF.

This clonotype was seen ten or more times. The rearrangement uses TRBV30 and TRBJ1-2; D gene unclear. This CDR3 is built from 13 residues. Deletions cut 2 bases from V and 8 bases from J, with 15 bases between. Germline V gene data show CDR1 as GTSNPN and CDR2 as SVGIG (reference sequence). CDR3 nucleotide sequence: TGTGCCTGGAGTTCCGGCTCCGGAGTAGGCTACACCTTC. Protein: CAWSSGSGVGYTF. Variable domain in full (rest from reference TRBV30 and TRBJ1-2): SQTIHQWPATLVQPVGSPLSLECTVEGTSNPNLYWYRQAAGRGLQLLFYSVGIGQISSEVPQNLSASRPQDRQFILSSKKLLLSDSGFYLCAWSSGSGVGYTFGSGTRLTVV.

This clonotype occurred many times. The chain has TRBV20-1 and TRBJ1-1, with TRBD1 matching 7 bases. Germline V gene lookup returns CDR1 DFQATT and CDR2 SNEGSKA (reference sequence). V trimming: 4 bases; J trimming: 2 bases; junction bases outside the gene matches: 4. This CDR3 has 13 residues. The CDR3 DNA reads TGCAGTGCTACCGGGACAGTCAACACTGAAGCTTTCTTT. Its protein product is CSATGTVNTEAFF.

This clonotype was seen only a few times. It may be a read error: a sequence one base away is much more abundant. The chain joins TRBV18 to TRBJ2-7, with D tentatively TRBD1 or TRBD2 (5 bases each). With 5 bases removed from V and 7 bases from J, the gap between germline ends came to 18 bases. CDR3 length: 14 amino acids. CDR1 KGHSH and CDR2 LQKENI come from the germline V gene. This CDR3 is CASSVDRDRLEQYF. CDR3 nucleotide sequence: TGTGCCAGCTCAGTCGACCGGGACCGACTAGAGCAGTACTTC.